A single sample is the source of the 26 T cell receptor beta chains below, sequenced in a study of CD8 T cells in ankylosing spondylitis. Regarding the study as a whole: What appeared characteristic of ankylosing spondylitis blood was a TCR beta motif of eight highly homologous variants.

TCRdb itself ran the 5' RACE reads through MiXCR, one entry per CDR3 protein. Of fewer than 500,000 distinct CDR3 sequences listed, 25% to 30% are singletons. No antigen has been identified for these receptors. Sequencing input: blood, either unsorted or a sorted T cell fraction (not recorded which). These receptors were taken from a male donor with ankylosing spondylitis.

Only a few counts were recorded for this clonotype. The CDR3 DNA follows: TGTGCCAGCAGCCCCCGGGACAGGCGGGCCGGGGAGCTGTTTTTT. Encoded protein: CASSPRDRRAGELFF. The chain uses TRBV7-9 and TRBJ2-2, with TRBD1 matching 8 bases. Trimming at V came to 5 bases and at J to 6 bases, leaving 8 bases not matched to a gene. Germline-derived CDR1 and CDR2 are SEHNR and FQNEAQ (reference sequence). The CDR3 runs to 15 residues. The entire variable domain, with the rest obtained from reference TRBV7-9 and TRBJ2-2, is as follows: DTGVSQNPRHKITKRGQNVTFRCDPISEHNRLYWYRQTLGQGPEFLTYFQNEAQLEKSRLLSDRFSAERPKGSFSTLEIQRTEQGDSAMYLCASSPRDRRAGELFFGEGSRLTVL.

The rearrangement uses TRBV5-1 and TRBJ2-7; 8 bases match TRBD2. The CDR3 runs to 14 residues. Germline loops: CDR1 SGHRS, CDR2 YFSETQ. V lost 2 bases, J lost 5 bases, and 6 bases stayed unmatched. The CDR3 DNA reads as TGCGCCAGCAGCTTAGCGGGAGCGTCTGACGAGCAGTACGTC. Amino acid sequence: CASSLAGASDEQYV.

V is TRBV7-9 and J is TRBJ2-5, with unresolved D. In germline, CDR1 is SEHNR, CDR2 FQNEAQ (reference sequence). This CDR3 region has 11 residues. The germline V and J ends were trimmed by 5 bases and 4 bases, with 5 bases remaining between them. The CDR3 sequence: CASSNGETQYF. The CDR3 nucleotides are TGTGCCAGCAGCAACGGAGAGACCCAGTACTTC.

In this sample, this clonotype turned up a few times. The V and J genes are TRBV6-1 and TRBJ2-4; D is unresolved. CDR1 and CDR2 (germline): MNHNS, SASEGT. V gave up 1 base and J gave up 12 bases, with 13 bases separating them. The CDR3 is made up of 13 amino acids. The CDR3 DNA reads TGTGCCAGCAGTGAAGGTCCGACGATCAGTCAGTACTTC. It encodes CASSEGPTISQYF.

This clonotype was counted between two and nine times. This chain connects TRBV20-1 to TRBJ1-1; a weak D match, TRBD1 (6 bases). Germline V gives CDR1 DFQATT, CDR2 SNEGSKA (reference sequence). This CDR3 region has 15 residues. The V end lost 4 bases, the J end lost 5 bases, and 20 bases lay between the germline ends. DNA for the CDR3: TGCAGTGCTACAGGCCCCCAGGGGCCGAGAACTGAAGCTTTCTTT. Amino acid sequence: CSATGPQGPRTEAFF.

This sequence joins TRBV12-3 or TRBV12-4 and TRBJ2-3, with D tentatively TRBD2 (5 bases). The CDR3 loop spans 13 amino acids. V was trimmed by 5 bases and J by 1 base, leaving 7 bases between them. Written as DNA, the CDR3 is TGTGCCAGCAGTCGAGCGGGCACAGATACGCAGTATTTT. This codes for CASSRAGTDTQYF.

The chain carries TRBV7-9 and TRBJ2-7, with D tentatively TRBD1 or TRBD2 (6 bases each). Trimming pared 4 bases from V and 7 bases from J, leaving 20 bases between. This CDR3 is 15 amino acids long. Germline V CDR1 and CDR2: SEHNR, FQNEAQ (reference sequence). CDR3 coding DNA: TGTGCCAGCAGCTCTGACAGAGGGGGGTTTTTTGAGCAGTACTTC. Protein product: CASSSDRGGFFEQYF.

This clonotype was detected a few times. The gene calls are TRBV29-1 and TRBJ2-7; the D gene is possibly TRBD2 (5 bases). The CDR3 runs 13 residues. Trimming took off 5 bases at V and 2 bases at J, with 13 bases between the two ends. Germline assignment: CDR1 SQVTM and CDR2 ANQGSEA. CDR3 sequence: CSVHGGRPYEQYF. The CDR3, as DNA: TGCAGCGTTCATGGCGGGCGGCCCTACGAGCAGTACTTC.

CDR3 in DNA: TGCGCCAGCAGGGGACAGGGGTTTAGTGGCTACACCTTC. Its translation: CASRGQGFSGYTF. V and J are TRBV10-2 and TRBJ1-2, with 10 bases aligning to TRBD1. The V segment lost 6 bases and the J segment 7 bases; nucleotides outside the gene matches: 5. CDR3 length equals 13 residues. Germline CDR1 reads WSHSY; CDR2 reads SAAADI.

In this sample, this clonotype turned up a few times. The chain combines TRBV5-1 with TRBJ2-3; the D gene is possibly TRBD2 (6 bases). Germline-derived CDR1 and CDR2 are SGHRS and YFSETQ. CDR3 length: 16 residues. The V end was cut by 0 bases, the J end by 0 bases, with 11 bases between. CDR3 loop: CASSLGVAVSTDTQYF. The CDR3, as DNA: TGCGCCAGCAGCTTGGGAGTAGCGGTTAGCACAGATACGCAGTATTTT.

V is TRBV2 and J is TRBJ2-7; TRBD1 is a possible D gene (6 bases). The CDR3 contains 13 residues. Germline V gene data show CDR1 as SNHLY and CDR2 as FYNNEI. Trimming cost V 7 bases and J 2 bases, with 12 bases left between them. The CDR3 nucleotides are TGTGCCAGCACCGTCGGGACAACCTACGAGCAGTACTTC. Translation: CASTVGTTYEQYF.

There are a few counts of this clonotype. The rearrangement joins TRBV24-1 to TRBJ2-1; 10 bases agree with TRBD2. Trimming at V came to 4 bases and at J to 7 bases, leaving 12 bases not matched to a gene. CDR1 KGHDR and CDR2 SFDVKD come from the germline V gene. This CDR3 is 17 amino acids long. DNA of the CDR3: TGTGCCACCAGTGACCACCGGGCTAGCGGGAGAGGGAATGAGCAGTTCTTC. The encoded protein is CATSDHRASGRGNEQFF.

The table lists this clonotype with a few counts. This chain connects TRBV10-2 to TRBJ2-1; TRBD2 aligns across 12 bases. Per germline, CDR1 WSHSY and CDR2 SAAADI. Trimming at V came to 5 bases and at J to 9 bases, leaving 8 bases not matched to a gene. This CDR3 has 15 residues. CDR3 nucleotide sequence: TGCGCCAGCAGTCCGCTAGCGGGAGGGCGTGGTGAGCAGTTCTTC. Translated, it gives CASSPLAGGRGEQFF.

There are a few counts of this clonotype. The rearrangement uses TRBV29-1 and TRBJ2-3, with D perhaps assigned TRBD1 or TRBD2 (5 bases each). CDR1 is SQVTM and CDR2 is ANQGSEA in the germline V gene. The CDR3 contains 13 residues. V gave up 6 bases and J gave up 2 bases, with 12 bases separating them. The CDR3 loop is CSVRGRSTDTQYF. In DNA, the CDR3 is TGCAGCGTCCGGGGACGGTCCACAGATACGCAGTATTTT.

The chain combines TRBV3-1 with TRBJ2-3; 13 bases agree with TRBD2. The CDR3 covers 15 residues. Trimming at V came to 4 bases and at J to 4 bases, leaving 2 bases not matched to a gene. Looked up from germline, CDR1 is LGHDT and CDR2 is YNNKEL (reference sequence). The CDR3, as DNA: TGTGCCAGCAGCCTGGGACTAGCGGGATCAGATACGCAGTATTTT. Amino acids: CASSLGLAGSDTQYF.

This clonotype was picked up a small number of times. The chain has TRBV24-1 and TRBJ2-4, with D unresolved. The CDR3 covers 14 residues. Per the germline V gene, CDR1 is KGHDR and CDR2 is SFDVKD. V was shortened by 3 bases and J by 2 bases, with 7 bases between the two germline ends. This CDR3 reads CATSDGITKNIQYF. The CDR3 bases are TGTGCCACCAGTGATGGGATAACCAAAAACATTCAGTACTTC.

V usage is TRBV19 and J usage is TRBJ1-1; no clear D. V dropped 5 bases and J dropped 1 base, with 8 bases sitting between them. CDR3 length: 13 residues. Germline CDR1 and CDR2: LNHDA and SQIVND (reference sequence). CDR3 nucleotide sequence: TGTGCCAGTAGTTTCGCCAGGAACACTGAAGCTTTCTTT. Protein: CASSFARNTEAFF.

This sequence joins TRBV20-1 and TRBJ2-3; 13 bases are shared with TRBD2. The CDR3 has 16 residues. The V and J ends lost 7 bases and 1 base, in that order; junction bases with no gene match: 8. Germline CDR1 is DFQATT and CDR2 is SNEGSKA (reference sequence). The CDR3 nucleotides are TGCAGTGGAGGGACTAGCGGGAAATTGGGCACAGATACGCAGTATTTT. Its translation is CSGGTSGKLGTDTQYF.

The chain carries TRBV3-1 and TRBJ2-3; D unclear. The CDR3 loop spans 15 amino acids. CDR1 LGHDT and CDR2 YNNKEL come from the germline V gene (reference sequence). V was pared by 1 base and J by 4 bases, with 12 bases between. CDR3 DNA: TGTGCCAGCAGCCAAGGTGGTAGTGCTGCAGATACGCAGTATTTT. Protein: CASSQGGSAADTQYF.

This chain links TRBV6-2 or TRBV6-3 with TRBJ2-7, with 13 bases lining up with TRBD2. The CDR3 spans 15 residues. V gave up 5 bases and J gave up 1 base; unmatched junction bases: 2. The germline gives CDR1 MNHEY, CDR2 SVGEGT. The CDR3 nucleotides read TGTGCCAGCAGTCGGACTAGCGGGAGTTCCTACGAGCAGTACGTC. Protein product: CASSRTSGSSYEQYV.

This clonotype came up a few times. The gene calls are TRBV7-9 and TRBJ2-1; TRBD1 agrees at 9 bases. The CDR3 spans 15 residues. V trimming: 4 bases; J trimming: 7 bases; junction bases outside the gene matches: 8. Germline-derived CDR1 and CDR2 are SEHNR and FQNEAQ (reference sequence). CDR3 in amino acids: CASSSGTGFENEQFF. CDR3 DNA: TGTGCCAGCAGCTCCGGGACAGGGTTCGAGAATGAGCAGTTCTTC.

The chain has TRBV12-3 or TRBV12-4 and TRBJ2-3, with a possible D match to TRBD1 (5 bases). This CDR3 contains 14 residues. V lost 1 base, J lost 4 bases, and 9 bases lay in between. The CDR3 loop is CASSLVQAPDTQYF. In nucleotides, the CDR3 is TGTGCCAGCAGTTTAGTACAGGCACCAGATACGCAGTATTTT.

The chain employs TRBV29-1 and TRBJ2-1; D gene unclear. V lost 1 base to trimming and J lost 1 base, with 11 bases between them. The CDR3 runs to 15 residues. CDR1 and CDR2 (germline): SQVTM, ANQGSEA. The chain's CDR3 is CSVEGGGVSYNEQFF. CDR3 DNA sequence: TGCAGCGTTGAAGGAGGCGGAGTTTCCTACAATGAGCAGTTCTTC.

This clonotype was detected only once. The gene calls are TRBV27 and TRBJ2-1, with D possibly matching TRBD1 (5 bases). Trimming removed 6 bases at V and 3 bases at J, with 15 bases between. The CDR3 extends over 15 amino acids. CDR1 is MNHEY, CDR2 SMNVEV, per germline (reference sequence). The CDR3 DNA reads TGTGCCAGCAGGGACATGAGAGGTGGCTACAATGAGCAGTTCTTC. It codes for CASRDMRGGYNEQFF.

The chain uses TRBV6-1 and TRBJ1-6; tentative D call: TRBD1 (6 bases). V dropped 6 bases and J dropped 7 bases, with 13 bases sitting between them. The CDR3 totals 14 residues. CDR1 is MNHNS, CDR2 SASEGT, per germline. CDR3 residues: CASSSGARNSPLHF. CDR3 DNA: TGTGCCAGCAGCTCGGGGGCGCGGAATTCACCCCTCCACTTT.

The chain combines TRBV20-1 with TRBJ2-1; unclear D gene. Germline CDR1 reads DFQATT; CDR2 reads SNEGSKA (reference sequence). With 3 bases removed from V and 0 bases from J, the gap between germline ends came to 15 bases. This CDR3 spans 16 amino acids. The DNA of the CDR3 is TGCAGTGCTAGTTTGCTGTGGCAGAACTCCTACAATGAGCAGTTCTTC. This codes for CSASLLWQNSYNEQFF.